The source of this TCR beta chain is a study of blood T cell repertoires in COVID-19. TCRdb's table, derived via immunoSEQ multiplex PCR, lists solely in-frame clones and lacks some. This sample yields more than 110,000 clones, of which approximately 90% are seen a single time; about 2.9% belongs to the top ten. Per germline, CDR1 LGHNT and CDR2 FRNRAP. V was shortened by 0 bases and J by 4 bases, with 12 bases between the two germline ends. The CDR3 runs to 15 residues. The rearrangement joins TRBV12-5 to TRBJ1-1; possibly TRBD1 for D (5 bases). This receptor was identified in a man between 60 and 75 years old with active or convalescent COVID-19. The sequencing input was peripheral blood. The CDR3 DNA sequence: TGTGCTAGTGGTTTGGTACAGGCGGGATCCACTGAAGCTTTCTTT. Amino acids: CASGLVQAGSTEAFF.